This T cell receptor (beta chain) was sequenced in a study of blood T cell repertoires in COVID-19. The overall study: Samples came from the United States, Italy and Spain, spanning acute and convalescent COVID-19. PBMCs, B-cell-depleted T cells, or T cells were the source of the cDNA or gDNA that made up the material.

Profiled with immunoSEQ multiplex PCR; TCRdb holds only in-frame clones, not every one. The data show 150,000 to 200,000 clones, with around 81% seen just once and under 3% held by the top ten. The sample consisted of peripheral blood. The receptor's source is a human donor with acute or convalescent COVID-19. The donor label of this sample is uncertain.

The CDR3 spells CASSLRGGGALQPQHF. As DNA, the CDR3 is TGTGCCAGCAGCTTGAGAGGGGGAGGGGCCCTCCAGCCCCAGCATTTT. The rearrangement uses TRBV5-8 and TRBJ1-5; weak D call: TRBD1 (6 bases). Germline V CDR1 and CDR2: SGHTS, YDEGEE. V was trimmed by 1 base and J by 7 bases, leaving 18 bases between them. The CDR3 covers 16 residues.